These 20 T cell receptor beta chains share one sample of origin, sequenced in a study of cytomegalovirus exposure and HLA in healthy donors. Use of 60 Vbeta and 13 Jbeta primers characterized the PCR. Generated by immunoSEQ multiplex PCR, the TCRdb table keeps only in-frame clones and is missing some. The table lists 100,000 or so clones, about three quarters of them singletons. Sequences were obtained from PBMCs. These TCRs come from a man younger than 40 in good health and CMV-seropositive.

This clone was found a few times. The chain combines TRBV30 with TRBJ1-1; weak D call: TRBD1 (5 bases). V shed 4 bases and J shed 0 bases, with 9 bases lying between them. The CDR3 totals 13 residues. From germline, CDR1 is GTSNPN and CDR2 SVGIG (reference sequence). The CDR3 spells CAWTDSLNTEAFF. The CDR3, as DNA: TGTGCCTGGACCGACAGTTTGAACACTGAAGCTTTCTTT. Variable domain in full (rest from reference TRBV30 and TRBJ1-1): SQTIHQWPATLVQPVGSPLSLECTVEGTSNPNLYWYRQAAGRGLQLLFYSVGIGQISSEVPQNLSASRPQDRQFILSSKKLLLSDSGFYLCAWTDSLNTEAFFGQGTRLTVV.

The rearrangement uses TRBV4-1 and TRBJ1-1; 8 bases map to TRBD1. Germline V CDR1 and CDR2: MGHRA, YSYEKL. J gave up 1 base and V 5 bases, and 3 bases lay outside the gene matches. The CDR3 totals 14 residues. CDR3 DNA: TGCGCCAGCAGCGGTACAGGGGGGAACACTGAAGCTTTCTTT. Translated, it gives CASSGTGGNTEAFF.

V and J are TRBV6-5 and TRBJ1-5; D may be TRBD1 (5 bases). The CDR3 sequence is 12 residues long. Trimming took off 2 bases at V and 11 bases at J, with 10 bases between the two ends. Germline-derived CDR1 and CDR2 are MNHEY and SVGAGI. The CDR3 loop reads CASSYGGGAQHF. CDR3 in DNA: TGTGCCAGCAGTTACGGGGGAGGAGCCCAGCATTTT.

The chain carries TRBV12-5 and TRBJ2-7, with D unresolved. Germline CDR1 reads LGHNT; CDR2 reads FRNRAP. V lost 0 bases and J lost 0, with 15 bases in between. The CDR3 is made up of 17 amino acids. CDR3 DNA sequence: TGTGCTAGTGGTTTGGTACCAAGGAGACGTAGCTCCTACGAGCAGTACGTC. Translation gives CASGLVPRRRSSYEQYV.

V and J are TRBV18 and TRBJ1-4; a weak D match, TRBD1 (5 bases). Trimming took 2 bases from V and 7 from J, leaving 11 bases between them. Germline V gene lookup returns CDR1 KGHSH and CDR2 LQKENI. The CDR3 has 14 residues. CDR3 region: CASSPGRAGEKLFF. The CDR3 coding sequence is TGTGCCAGCTCACCAGGCAGGGCTGGTGAAAAACTGTTTTTT.

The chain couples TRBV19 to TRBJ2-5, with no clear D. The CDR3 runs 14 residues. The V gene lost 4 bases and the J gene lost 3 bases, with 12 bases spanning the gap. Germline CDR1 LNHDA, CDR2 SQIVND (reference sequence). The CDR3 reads CASSTQTRKETQYF. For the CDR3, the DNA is TGTGCCAGTAGTACCCAGACGAGGAAAGAGACCCAGTACTTC.

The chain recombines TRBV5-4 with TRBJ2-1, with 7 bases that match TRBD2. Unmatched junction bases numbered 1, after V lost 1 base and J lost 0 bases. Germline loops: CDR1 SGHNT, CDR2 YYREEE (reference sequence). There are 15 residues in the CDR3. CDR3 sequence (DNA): TGTGCCAGCAGCTTGCCGGGGGGCTCCTACAATGAGCAGTTCTTC. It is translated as CASSLPGGSYNEQFF.

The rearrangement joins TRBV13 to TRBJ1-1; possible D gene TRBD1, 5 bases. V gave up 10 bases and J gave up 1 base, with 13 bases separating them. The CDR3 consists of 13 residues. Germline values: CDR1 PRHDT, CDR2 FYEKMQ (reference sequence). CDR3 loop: CATRGRGNTEAFF. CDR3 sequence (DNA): TGTGCCACTAGGGGAAGGGGGAACACTGAAGCTTTCTTT.

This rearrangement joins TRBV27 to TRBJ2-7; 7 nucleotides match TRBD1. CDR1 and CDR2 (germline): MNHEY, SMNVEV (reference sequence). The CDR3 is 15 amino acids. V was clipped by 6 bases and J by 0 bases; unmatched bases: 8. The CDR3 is CASRRKGQSSYEQYF. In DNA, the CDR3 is TGTGCCAGCAGGCGAAAGGGACAGAGCTCCTACGAGCAGTACTTC.

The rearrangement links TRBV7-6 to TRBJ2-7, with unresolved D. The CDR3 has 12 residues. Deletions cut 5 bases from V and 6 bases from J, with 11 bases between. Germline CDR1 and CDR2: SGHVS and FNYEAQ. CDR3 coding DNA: TGTGCCAGCAGCACCCAAGCAGGCGAGCAGTACGTC. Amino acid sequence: CASSTQAGEQYV.

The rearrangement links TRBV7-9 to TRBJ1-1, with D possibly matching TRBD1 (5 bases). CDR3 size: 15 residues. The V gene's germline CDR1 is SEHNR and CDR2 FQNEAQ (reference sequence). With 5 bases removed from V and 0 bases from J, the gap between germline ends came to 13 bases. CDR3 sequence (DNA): TGTGCCAGCAGCCCTTCAGACAGCCTGAACACTGAAGCTTTCTTT. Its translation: CASSPSDSLNTEAFF.

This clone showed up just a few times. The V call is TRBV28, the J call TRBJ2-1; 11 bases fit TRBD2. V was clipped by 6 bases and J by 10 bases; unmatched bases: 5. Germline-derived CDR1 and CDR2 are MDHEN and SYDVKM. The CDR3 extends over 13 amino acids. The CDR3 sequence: CASRLAGVEEQFF. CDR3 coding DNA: TGTGCCAGCAGACTAGCGGGAGTGGAGGAGCAGTTCTTC.

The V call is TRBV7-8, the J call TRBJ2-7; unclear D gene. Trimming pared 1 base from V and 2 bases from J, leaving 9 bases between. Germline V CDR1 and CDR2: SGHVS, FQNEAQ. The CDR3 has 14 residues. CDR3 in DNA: TGTGCCAGCAGCTTAGAGACTTCTACCTACGAGCAGTACTTC. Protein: CASSLETSTYEQYF.

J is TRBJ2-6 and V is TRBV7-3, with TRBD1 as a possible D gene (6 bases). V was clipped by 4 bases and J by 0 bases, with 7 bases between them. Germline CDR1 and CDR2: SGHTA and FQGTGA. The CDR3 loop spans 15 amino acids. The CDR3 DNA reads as TGTGCCAGCAGCTCAGGGGACTCTGGGGCCAACGTCCTGACTTTC. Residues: CASSSGDSGANVLTF.

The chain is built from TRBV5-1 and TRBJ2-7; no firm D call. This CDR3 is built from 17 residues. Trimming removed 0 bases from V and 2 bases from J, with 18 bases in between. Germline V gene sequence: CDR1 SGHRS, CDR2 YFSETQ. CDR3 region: CASSLVSARQHPYEQYF. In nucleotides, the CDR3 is TGCGCCAGCAGCTTGGTTTCCGCCAGGCAACACCCCTACGAGCAGTACTTC.

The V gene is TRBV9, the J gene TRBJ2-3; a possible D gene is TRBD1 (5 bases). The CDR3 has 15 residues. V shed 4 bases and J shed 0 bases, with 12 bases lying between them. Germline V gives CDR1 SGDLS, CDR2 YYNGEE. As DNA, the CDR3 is TGTGCCAGCAGCCCGCGGACATACAGCACAGATACGCAGTATTTT. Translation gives CASSPRTYSTDTQYF.

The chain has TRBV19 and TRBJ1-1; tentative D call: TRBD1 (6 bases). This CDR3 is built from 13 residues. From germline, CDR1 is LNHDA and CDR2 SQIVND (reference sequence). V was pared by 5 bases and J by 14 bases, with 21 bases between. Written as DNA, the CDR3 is TGTGCCAGTAGTGCTCCTAGGACAGACTATAGCTTCTTT. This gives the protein CASSAPRTDYSFF.

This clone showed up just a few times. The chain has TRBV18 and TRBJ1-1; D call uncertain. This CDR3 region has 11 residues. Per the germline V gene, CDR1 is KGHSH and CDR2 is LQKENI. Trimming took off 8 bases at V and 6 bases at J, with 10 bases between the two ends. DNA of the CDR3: TGTGCCAGCACATCGTACGCTGAAGCTTTCTTT. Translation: CASTSYAEAFF.

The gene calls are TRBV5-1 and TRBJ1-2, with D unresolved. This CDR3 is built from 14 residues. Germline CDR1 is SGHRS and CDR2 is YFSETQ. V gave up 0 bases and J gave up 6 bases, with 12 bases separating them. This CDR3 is CASSLEASGDGYTF. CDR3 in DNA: TGCGCCAGCAGCTTGGAGGCGAGTGGAGATGGCTACACCTTC.

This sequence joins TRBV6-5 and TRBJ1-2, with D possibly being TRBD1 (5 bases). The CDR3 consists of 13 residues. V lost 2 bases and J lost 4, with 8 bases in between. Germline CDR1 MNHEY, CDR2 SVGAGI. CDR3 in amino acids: CASSYGGGYGYTF. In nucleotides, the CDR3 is TGTGCCAGCAGTTACGGGGGGGGCTATGGCTACACCTTC.